The 13 T cell receptor beta chains presented below share a single source sample, sequenced in a study of early T cells in non-severe SARS-CoV-2 infection. TCRdb ran MiXCR on the 5' RACE reads and lists one entry per CDR3 protein. The data contain about 70,000 distinct CDR3 sequences, 4.5% to 6% of them singletons. Sample: whole blood, taken at baseline. These receptors all stem from an adult who was a healthcare worker with PCR-confirmed SARS-CoV-2 infection or an uninfected control (not recorded which).

At least ten counts were recorded for this clonotype. The V and J genes are TRBV27 and TRBJ1-1; D may be TRBD1 (6 bases). CDR1 MNHEY and CDR2 SMNVEV come from the germline V gene (reference sequence). V dropped 3 bases and J dropped 3 bases, with 8 bases sitting between them. This CDR3 has 13 residues. The CDR3 DNA reads TGTGCCAGCAGTTTTGGGGGGCACACTGAAGCTTTCTTT. Protein sequence: CASSFGGHTEAFF.

This clonotype was counted many times. The chain joins TRBV25-1 to TRBJ2-3; D possibly matches TRBD1 or TRBD2 (5 bases each). Trimming removed 5 bases at V and 2 bases at J, with 20 bases between. Germline values: CDR1 MGHDK, CDR2 SYGVNS. There are 17 residues in the CDR3. The CDR3 DNA follows: TGTGCCAGCAGTTCCCCTCTGGGACCAGGATACACAGATACGCAGTATTTT. Its protein product is CASSSPLGPGYTDTQYF.

In its sample, this clonotype was seen many times. The chain has TRBV7-6 and TRBJ2-6; the D gene is possibly TRBD1 (6 bases). V dropped 5 bases and J dropped 0 bases, with 14 bases sitting between them. This CDR3 contains 17 residues. Germline V gene data show CDR1 as SGHVS and CDR2 as FNYEAQ. As DNA, the CDR3 is TGTGCCAGCAGCATTTGGACAGTCAGCTCTGGGGCCAACGTCCTGACTTTC. Translating it yields CASSIWTVSSGANVLTF.

J is TRBJ2-2 and V is TRBV11-3, with TRBD1 identical over 7 bases. Germline CDR1 SGHNT, CDR2 YENEEA. Trimming at V came to 2 bases and at J to 0 bases, leaving 0 bases not matched to a gene. CDR3 size: 15 residues. CDR3 loop: CASSLTGANTGELFF. The CDR3 DNA reads as TGTGCCAGCAGCTTAACAGGGGCGAACACCGGGGAGCTGTTTTTT.

This clonotype was recorded many times. The chain has TRBV12-3 or TRBV12-4 and TRBJ1-5; 7 bases are shared with TRBD1. After removal of 8 bases from V and 8 bases from J, the junction contained 21 bases not matched to a gene. The CDR3 is 17 residues long. In nucleotides, the CDR3 is TGTGCCAGCGGACCGGGAGCAGGGGGTCAGAGTAGGGAGCCCCAGCATTTT. Encoded protein: CASGPGAGGQSREPQHF.

Many counts were recorded for this clonotype. The rearrangement uses TRBV27 and TRBJ2-1, with D possibly matching TRBD1 (6 bases). The CDR3 contains 11 residues. Trimming shortened V by 7 bases and J by 9 bases, and 10 bases separated the two germline ends. CDR1 is MNHEY and CDR2 is SMNVEV in the germline V gene (reference sequence). The CDR3 coding sequence is TGTGCCAGCACCCTAGGGGGTGAGCAGTTCTTC. Translation gives CASTLGGEQFF.

Ten or more counts support this clonotype. This sequence joins TRBV20-1 and TRBJ2-7, with a possible D match to TRBD1 (6 bases). CDR1 and CDR2 from the germline V gene are DFQATT and SNEGSKA (reference sequence). The CDR3 has 14 amino acids. Trimming stripped 3 bases from V and 0 bases from J, with 12 bases between. Written as DNA, the CDR3 is TGCAGTGCTAGGGCCTGGACAGCCTCCTACGAGCAGTACTTC. Translated: CSARAWTASYEQYF.

This clonotype was found a few times. The V and J genes are TRBV6-6 and TRBJ2-5; TRBD1 aligns across 7 bases. Germline V gene lookup returns CDR1 MNHNY and CDR2 SVGAGI (reference sequence). There are 14 residues in the CDR3. The trim removed 4 bases at V and 2 bases at J, leaving 4 bases unmatched. The CDR3 region has the DNA TGTGCCAGCAGTTTTTGGACAGGTCAAGAGACCCAGTACTTC. This encodes CASSFWTGQETQYF.

This clonotype was detected ten times or more. The rearrangement joins TRBV20-1 to TRBJ1-1; tentatively, D is TRBD1 (6 bases). CDR3 length equals 15 residues. Germline loops: CDR1 DFQATT, CDR2 SNEGSKA (reference sequence). V was shortened by 3 bases and J by 1 base, with 15 bases between the two germline ends. The CDR3 DNA sequence: TGCAGTGCTAGGACAGGTAAAGGGGCGAACACTGAAGCTTTCTTT. Translation: CSARTGKGANTEAFF.

This clonotype was found a few times. The chain uses TRBV7-3 and TRBJ2-3; 9 nucleotides align to TRBD2. CDR1 is SGHTA and CDR2 is FQGTGA in the germline V gene. With V trimmed by 5 bases and J by 4 bases, 4 bases remained unmatched. The CDR3 contains 14 residues. This CDR3 reads CASSPGLAPDTQYF. In DNA, the CDR3 is TGTGCCAGCAGCCCGGGACTAGCACCAGATACGCAGTATTTT.

This clonotype was seen more than once but under ten times. V gene TRBV20-1 combines with J gene TRBJ1-3; tentative D call: TRBD1 (5 bases). CDR1 is DFQATT and CDR2 is SNEGSKA in the germline V gene (reference sequence). The CDR3 has 11 amino acids. CDR3 DNA sequence: TGCAGCCCCAGGGCCGAAAACACCATATATTTT. As protein: CSPRAENTIYF.

Concerning this clonotype itself: Its ends do not fully match the called genes, so a read error is possible. V is TRBV6-8 and J is TRBJ1-1; D is undetermined. Germline CDR1 reads MNHGY; CDR2 reads SAAAGT. This CDR3 has 13 amino acids. In DNA, the CDR3 is TGTGCCAGCATTTACCGTCGGCACACTGAAGCTTTCTTT. This encodes CASIYRRHTEAFF.

This clonotype was recorded at least ten times. The chain carries TRBV21-1 and TRBJ1-5; TRBD1 reflects the table's D call only, with no check against the DNA. TRBV21-1 is designated a pseudogene. The CDR3 consists of 16 residues. This chain's CDR3 is CASSKGGRNSNQPQHF. In DNA form, the CDR3 reads TGTGCCAGCAGCAAAGGCGGGCGGAATAGCAATCAGCCCCAGCATTTT.